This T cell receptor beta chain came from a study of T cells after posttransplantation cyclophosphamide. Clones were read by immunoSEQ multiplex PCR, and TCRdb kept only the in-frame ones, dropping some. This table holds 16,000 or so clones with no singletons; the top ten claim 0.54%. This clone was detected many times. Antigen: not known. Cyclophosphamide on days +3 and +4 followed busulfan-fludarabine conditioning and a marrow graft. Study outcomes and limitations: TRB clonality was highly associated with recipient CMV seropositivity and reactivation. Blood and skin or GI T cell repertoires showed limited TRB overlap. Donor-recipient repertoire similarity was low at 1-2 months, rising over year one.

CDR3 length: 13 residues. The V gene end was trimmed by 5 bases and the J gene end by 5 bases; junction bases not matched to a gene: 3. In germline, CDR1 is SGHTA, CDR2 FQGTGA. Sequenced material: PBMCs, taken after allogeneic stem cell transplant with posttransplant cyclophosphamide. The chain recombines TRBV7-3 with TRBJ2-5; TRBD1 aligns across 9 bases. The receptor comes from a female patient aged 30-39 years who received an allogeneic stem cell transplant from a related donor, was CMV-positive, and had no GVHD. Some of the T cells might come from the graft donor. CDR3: CASSLGQGETQYF. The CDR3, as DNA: TGTGCCAGCAGCCTCGGACAGGGGGAGACCCAGTACTTC. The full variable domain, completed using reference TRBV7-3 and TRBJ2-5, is GAGVSQTPSNKVTEKGKYVELRCDPISGHTALYWYRQSLGQGPEFLIYFQGTGAADDSGLPNDRFFAVRPEGSVSTLKIQRTERGDSAVYLCASSLGQGETQYFGPGTRLLVL.